A single sample is the source of the 30 T cell receptor beta chains below, sequenced in a study of blood T cell repertoires in COVID-19. Only in-frame clones appear in the TCRdb table, and some are missing; sequencing was by immunoSEQ multiplex PCR. Of more than 90,000 clones listed, around 80% are singletons. Specimen: peripheral blood. The source is a man in his 60s with acute or convalescent COVID-19.

V usage is TRBV10-3 and J usage is TRBJ1-2; the match to TRBD1 covers 10 bases. The V gene's germline CDR1 is ENHRY and CDR2 SYGVKD. V gave up 4 bases and J gave up 4 bases; unmatched junction bases: 3. The length of the CDR3 is 14 residues. For the CDR3, the DNA is TGTGCCATCAGTGGGGACAGGGGTCCCTATGGCTACACCTTC. Amino acid sequence: CAISGDRGPYGYTF.

This chain uses TRBV18 with TRBJ1-6; D is undetermined. V was trimmed by 3 bases and J by 9 bases, leaving 9 bases between them. CDR1 is KGHSH, CDR2 LQKENI, per germline. The CDR3 covers 13 residues. This CDR3 is CASSPPGISPLHF. CDR3 nucleotide sequence: TGTGCCAGCTCACCCCCGGGAATTTCACCCCTCCACTTT.

The V and J genes are TRBV30 and TRBJ1-1, with D uncertain. V gave up 2 bases and J gave up 5 bases, with 12 bases separating them. Germline CDR1 reads GTSNPN; CDR2 reads SVGIG (reference sequence). There are 13 residues in the CDR3. Written as DNA, the CDR3 is TGTGCCTGGAGTTTGTCGGGGAATACTGAAGCTTTCTTT. It encodes CAWSLSGNTEAFF.

This chain joins TRBV27 and TRBJ1-5; 7 bases fit TRBD1. V trimming: 6 bases; J trimming: 3 bases; junction bases outside the gene matches: 8. Per the germline V gene, CDR1 is MNHEY and CDR2 is SMNVEV (reference sequence). CDR3 length: 15 residues. The CDR3, as DNA: TGTGCCAGCAGAAGACAGGGACATTACAATCAGCCCCAGCATTTT. Translating it yields CASRRQGHYNQPQHF.

The chain carries TRBV2 and TRBJ1-2, with 7 positions matching TRBD1. The CDR3 sequence is 13 residues long. From germline, CDR1 is SNHLY and CDR2 FYNNEI. Trimming cost V 8 bases and J 6 bases; bases outside gene matches: 9. The CDR3, as DNA: TGTGCCAGCGGTTTCGACAGGGTGGATGGCTACACCTTC. As protein: CASGFDRVDGYTF. Combining the CDR3 with reference TRBV2 and TRBJ1-2 gives the whole variable domain EPEVTQTPSHQVTQMGQEVILRCVPISNHLYFYWYRQILGQKVEFLVSFYNNEISEKSEIFDDQFSVERPDGSNFTLKIRSTKLEDSAMYFCASGFDRVDGYTFGSGTRLTVV.

This clone was counted once. This chain uses TRBV19 with TRBJ2-7; 10 bases map to TRBD2. The V segment lost 10 bases and the J segment 3 bases; nucleotides outside the gene matches: 3. The CDR3 is made up of 12 amino acids. The germline CDR1 and CDR2 sequences are LNHDA and SQIVND (reference sequence). The CDR3 reads CATRTSGYEQYV. The CDR3 DNA is TGTGCCACCAGGACTAGCGGCTACGAGCAGTACGTC.

By frequency in the sample, this clone is large. The chain has TRBV5-5 and TRBJ1-4; 7 bases map to TRBD1. The CDR3 runs 15 residues. Trimming removed 1 base from V and 4 bases from J; junction bases left unmatched: 4. Germline CDR1 and CDR2: SGHKS and YYEKEE (reference sequence). For the CDR3, the DNA is TGTGCCAGCAGCTTGTCGGGACAGTATAATGAAAAACTGTTTTTT. It yields the protein CASSLSGQYNEKLFF.

The rearrangement links TRBV30 to TRBJ1-3; D may be TRBD1 (5 bases). V lost 8 bases and J lost 0, with 20 bases in between. This CDR3 has 16 residues. Per germline, CDR1 GTSNPN and CDR2 SVGIG (reference sequence). CDR3 sequence: CAQLPPGTISGNTIYF. The CDR3 nucleotides are TGTGCCCAACTCCCCCCCGGGACTATCTCTGGAAACACCATATATTTT.

This clone occurred once. The chain is built from TRBV19 and TRBJ2-1, with 7 bases identical to TRBD1. V lost 7 bases and J lost 2; bases outside the gene matches: 5. The CDR3 totals 14 residues. Germline loops: CDR1 LNHDA, CDR2 SQIVND (reference sequence). The CDR3 DNA reads as TGTGCCAGTAAACAACAGGGGACCTACAATGAGCAGTTCTTC. The encoded protein is CASKQQGTYNEQFF.

This clone has more than one count but fewer than ten. The genes are TRBV7-9 and TRBJ2-3, with 8 positions matching TRBD1. The germline V gene has CDR1 SEHNR and CDR2 FQNEAQ (reference sequence). V lost 3 bases to trimming and J lost 2 bases; unmatched junction nucleotides: 7. The CDR3 is made up of 16 amino acids. The DNA for the CDR3 is TGTGCCAGCAGCTTCGGAGACAGGGGCCCCACAGATACGCAGTATTTT. Protein: CASSFGDRGPTDTQYF.

This clone is a singleton in its sample. The rearrangement uses TRBV6-5 and TRBJ1-1, with a weak D call TRBD1 (5 bases). The germline CDR1 and CDR2 sequences are MNHEY and SVGAGI. The CDR3 runs 14 residues. V was trimmed by 2 bases and J by 4 bases, leaving 11 bases between them. DNA of the CDR3: TGTGCCAGCAGTTACGGGGCTCTCCCCACTGAAGCTTTCTTT. This encodes CASSYGALPTEAFF.

The V call is TRBV18, the J call TRBJ2-3; unclear D gene. Germline CDR1 KGHSH, CDR2 LQKENI. Trimming removed 3 bases at V and 3 bases at J, with 10 bases between. The CDR3 sequence is 14 residues long. In DNA, the CDR3 is TGTGCCAGCTCACCCTTTACAAGTACAGATACGCAGTATTTT. Translating gives CASSPFTSTDTQYF.

This clone was picked up one time. The chain has TRBV27 and TRBJ1-4; D is possibly TRBD1 (6 bases). The germline CDR1 and CDR2 sequences are MNHEY and SMNVEV (reference sequence). The CDR3 runs 15 residues. V was trimmed by 2 bases and J by 5 bases, leaving 12 bases between them. CDR3 coding DNA: TGTGCCAGCAGTTTACGCCCAGGGGAAAATGAAAAACTGTTTTTT. Amino acids: CASSLRPGENEKLFF.

This clone was found once. J is TRBJ2-3 and V is TRBV5-1; 7 nucleotides match TRBD2. The CDR3 consists of 18 residues. In germline, CDR1 is SGHRS, CDR2 YFSETQ. Germline trimming cut 3 bases from V and 1 base from J; bases unmatched to any gene: 14. Written as DNA, the CDR3 is TGCGCCAGCAGCTCAATGATGAGCGGGGACTTTCGCACAGATACGCAGTATTTT. Translation: CASSSMMSGDFRTDTQYF.

The CDR3 protein is CASSMHSGSGANVLTF. The CDR3 DNA sequence: TGTGCCAGTAGTATGCATTCCGGCTCTGGGGCCAACGTCCTGACTTTC. V is TRBV19 and J is TRBJ2-6; D gene ambiguous. The germline CDR1 and CDR2 sequences are LNHDA and SQIVND (reference sequence). The germline V and J ends were trimmed by 3 bases and 0 bases, with 9 bases remaining between them. This CDR3 is 16 amino acids long.

This chain uses TRBV5-5 with TRBJ2-7, with TRBD2 matching 13 bases. Trimming cost V 3 bases and J 4 bases; bases outside gene matches: 16. This CDR3 is built from 19 residues. Per the germline V gene, CDR1 is SGHKS and CDR2 is YYEKEE (reference sequence). This CDR3 is CASSSNRERGLAGSYEQYV. The CDR3 coding sequence is TGTGCCAGCAGCTCTAACAGGGAGAGGGGACTAGCGGGGTCTTACGAGCAGTACGTC.

The sample holds one count of this clone. The chain joins TRBV5-1 to TRBJ2-1, with D perhaps matching TRBD1 (6 bases). Trimming left V 0 bases short and J 7 bases short, with 14 bases between. The CDR3 has 15 amino acids. Per the germline V gene, CDR1 is SGHRS and CDR2 is YFSETQ. In DNA form, the CDR3 reads TGCGCCAGCAGCTTGGCGGGTCATGGACAGAATGAGCAGTTCTTC. Its protein is CASSLAGHGQNEQFF.

This clone was observed once. The chain uses TRBV3-1 (or the pseudogene TRBV3-2) and TRBJ1-1; 10 bases are a match to TRBD1. The trim removed 4 bases at V and 1 base at J, leaving 9 bases unmatched. From germline, CDR1 is LGHDT and CDR2 YNNKEL (reference sequence). The CDR3 spans 17 residues. CDR3 residues: CASSLPGQGTRNTEAFF. In DNA form, the CDR3 reads TGTGCCAGCAGCCTTCCGGGACAGGGGACTCGGAACACTGAAGCTTTCTTT.

This clone was counted once. V and J are TRBV19 and TRBJ2-1; 10 bases are shared with TRBD1. Germline V gene data show CDR1 as LNHDA and CDR2 as SQIVND (reference sequence). This CDR3 has 14 residues. The ends lost 10 bases at V and 2 bases at J; junction bases unmatched: 5. The CDR3 protein is CATGTGATYNEQFF. In DNA, the CDR3 is TGTGCCACGGGGACAGGGGCTACCTACAATGAGCAGTTCTTC. Using reference TRBV19 and TRBJ2-1 for the parts outside the CDR3, the full variable domain is DGGITQSPKYLFRKEGQNVTLSCEQNLNHDAMYWYRQDPGQGLRLIYYSQIVNDFQKGDIAEGYSVSREKKESFPLTVTSAQKNPTAFYLCATGTGATYNEQFFGPGTRLTVL.

The rearrangement uses TRBV30 and TRBJ1-4, with 9 bases identical to TRBD1. CDR1 is GTSNPN, CDR2 SVGIG, per germline (reference sequence). This CDR3 is 15 amino acids long. V gave up 5 bases and J gave up 0 bases; unmatched junction bases: 4. The CDR3 region is CAWGGQGATNEKLFF. CDR3 nucleotide sequence: TGTGCCTGGGGGGGACAGGGAGCAACTAATGAAAAACTGTTTTTT.

The sample holds a few counts of this clone. The chain uses TRBV24-1 and TRBJ1-1; TRBD1 matches at 9 bases. The ends lost 4 bases at V and 3 bases at J; junction bases unmatched: 2. Per the germline V gene, CDR1 is KGHDR and CDR2 is SFDVKD. The CDR3 is made up of 14 amino acids. CDR3 DNA sequence: TGTGCCACCAGTGAACAGGGGGCGGACACTGAAGCTTTCTTT. Translation: CATSEQGADTEAFF.

The CDR3 DNA reads TGTGCCACCAGTGATTCCGGGAGGGGAGTCGATACGCAGTATTTT. This translates into CATSDSGRGVDTQYF. This chain joins TRBV24-1 and TRBJ2-3; TRBD2 aligns across 8 bases. Germline trimming cut 2 bases from V and 6 bases from J; bases unmatched to any gene: 6. Per the germline V gene, CDR1 is KGHDR and CDR2 is SFDVKD. CDR3 size: 15 residues.

The chain employs TRBV5-1 and TRBJ1-6; unclear D gene. CDR3 size: 15 residues. Germline V gene lookup returns CDR1 SGHRS and CDR2 YFSETQ. With 2 bases removed from V and 1 base from J, the gap between germline ends came to 7 bases. CDR3 sequence reads: CASSLLSSYNSPLHF. In DNA, the CDR3 is TGCGCCAGCAGCTTACTGAGTTCCTATAATTCACCCCTCCACTTT.

This clone was detected a few times. The rearrangement joins TRBV5-1 to TRBJ2-1; 8 bases fit TRBD2. V shed 3 bases and J 6 bases; nucleotides not matched to a gene: 5. This CDR3 region has 14 residues. In germline, CDR1 is SGHRS, CDR2 YFSETQ. The CDR3 DNA is TGCGCCAGCAGCTCCCAAGGGACTAGCAATGAGCAGTTCTTC. Its protein is CASSSQGTSNEQFF. The full variable domain, with the rest looked up from reference TRBV5-1 and TRBJ2-1, is KAGVTQTPRYLIKTRGQQVTLSCSPISGHRSVSWYQQTPGQGLQFLFEYFSETQRNKGNFPGRFSGRQFSNSRSEMNVSTLELGDSALYLCASSSQGTSNEQFFGPGTRLTVL.

The chain joins TRBV7-9 to TRBJ1-1, with D unclear. The CDR3 runs 12 residues. CDR1 is SEHNR, CDR2 FQNEAQ, per germline (reference sequence). The germline V and J ends were trimmed by 6 bases and 6 bases, with 11 bases remaining between them. The CDR3 sequence: CASSPLAAEAFF. The CDR3 DNA reads TGTGCCAGCAGTCCATTGGCGGCTGAAGCTTTCTTT.

The chain employs TRBV2 and TRBJ2-2, with D possibly TRBD2 on 6 matching bases. Germline V gives CDR1 SNHLY, CDR2 FYNNEI. V was cut by 8 bases and J by 4 bases, with 17 bases left in between. The length of the CDR3 is 15 residues. The DNA of the CDR3 is TGTGCCAGCGGAGGGGCGGGATCGGGCACCGGGGAGCTGTTTTTT. This gives the protein CASGGAGSGTGELFF.

This clone was detected a few times. The chain uses TRBV19 and TRBJ1-6; a weak D match, TRBD1 (5 bases). Trimming pared 5 bases from V and 14 bases from J, leaving 22 bases between. Germline CDR1 reads LNHDA; CDR2 reads SQIVND (reference sequence). This CDR3 region has 15 residues. CDR3 sequence reads: CASSPGHLRALTLHF. The CDR3 DNA is TGTGCCAGTAGTCCCGGACACCTCCGGGCTTTGACCCTCCACTTT.

This rearrangement joins TRBV27 to TRBJ2-1; 11 bases fit TRBD1. Germline V gives CDR1 MNHEY, CDR2 SMNVEV (reference sequence). Trimming took 6 bases from V and 4 from J; bases not matched to a gene: 5. The CDR3 runs to 15 residues. Written as DNA, the CDR3 is TGTGCCAGCAGCTTTGGACAGGGGGCATACAATGAGCAGTTCTTC. Encoded protein: CASSFGQGAYNEQFF.

For this clone: Mismatch with germline at one junction end may stem from a read error. The chain has TRBV7-7 and TRBJ2-3; D is perhaps TRBD2 (5 bases). Germline CDR1 SSHAT, CDR2 FNYEAQ (reference sequence). This CDR3 spans 16 amino acids. This CDR3 is CASSPGMIGGADTQYF. Written as DNA, the CDR3 is TGTGCTAGCAGCCCTGGTATGATAGGAGGTGCAGATACGCAGTATTTT.

The DNA of the CDR3 is TGTGCCAGCAGGGACTCTGGACAGTCTGAAAAACTGTTTTTT. Translation gives CASRDSGQSEKLFF. The chain employs TRBV27 and TRBJ1-4; possibly TRBD1 for D (6 bases). CDR1 is MNHEY, CDR2 SMNVEV, per germline (reference sequence). V was shortened by 6 bases and J by 7 bases, with 15 bases between the two germline ends. The CDR3 contains 14 residues.